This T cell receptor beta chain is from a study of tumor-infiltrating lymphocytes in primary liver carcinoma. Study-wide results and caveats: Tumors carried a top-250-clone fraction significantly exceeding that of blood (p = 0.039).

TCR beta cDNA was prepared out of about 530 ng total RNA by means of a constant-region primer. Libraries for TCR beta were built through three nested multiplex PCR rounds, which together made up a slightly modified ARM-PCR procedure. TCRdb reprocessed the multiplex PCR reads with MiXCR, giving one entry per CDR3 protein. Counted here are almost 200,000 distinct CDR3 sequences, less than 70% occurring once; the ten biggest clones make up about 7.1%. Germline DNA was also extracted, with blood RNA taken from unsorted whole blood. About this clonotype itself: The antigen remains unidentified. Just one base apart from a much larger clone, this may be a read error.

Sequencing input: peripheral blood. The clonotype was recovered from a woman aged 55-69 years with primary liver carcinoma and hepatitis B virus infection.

The CDR3 DNA reads TGTACCAGCAGTGTACTTCGGACAGGGAGCACAGATACGCAGTATTTT. Translation: CTSSVLRTGSTDTQYF. The chain carries TRBV12-3 or TRBV12-4 and TRBJ2-3; 8 positions agree with TRBD1. This CDR3 spans 16 amino acids.